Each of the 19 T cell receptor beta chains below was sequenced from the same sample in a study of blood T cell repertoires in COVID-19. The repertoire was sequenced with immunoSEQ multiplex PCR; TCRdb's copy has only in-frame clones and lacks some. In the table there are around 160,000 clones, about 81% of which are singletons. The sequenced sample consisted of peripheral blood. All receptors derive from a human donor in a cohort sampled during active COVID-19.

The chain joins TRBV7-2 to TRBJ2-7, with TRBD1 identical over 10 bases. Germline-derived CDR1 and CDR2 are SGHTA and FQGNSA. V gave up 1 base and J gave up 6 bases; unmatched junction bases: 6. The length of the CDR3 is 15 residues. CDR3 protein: CASSLGGTGAGEQYF. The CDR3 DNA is TGTGCCAGCAGCTTAGGCGGGACAGGGGCGGGCGAGCAGTACTTC.

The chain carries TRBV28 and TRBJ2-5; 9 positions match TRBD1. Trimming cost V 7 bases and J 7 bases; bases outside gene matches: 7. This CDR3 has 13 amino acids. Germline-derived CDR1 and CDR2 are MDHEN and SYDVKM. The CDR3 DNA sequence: TGTGCCAGCACCACAGGGGGCGAAGTGACCCAGTACTTC. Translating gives CASTTGGEVTQYF.

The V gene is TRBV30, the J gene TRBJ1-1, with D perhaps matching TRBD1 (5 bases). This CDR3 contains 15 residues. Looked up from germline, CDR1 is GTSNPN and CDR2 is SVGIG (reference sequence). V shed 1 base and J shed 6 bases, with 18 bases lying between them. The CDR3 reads CAWSAYQGVTAEAFF. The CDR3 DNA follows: TGTGCCTGGAGTGCATACCAGGGTGTAACGGCTGAAGCTTTCTTT. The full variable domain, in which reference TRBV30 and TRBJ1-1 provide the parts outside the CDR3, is SQTIHQWPATLVQPVGSPLSLECTVEGTSNPNLYWYRQAAGRGLQLLFYSVGIGQISSEVPQNLSASRPQDRQFILSSKKLLLSDSGFYLCAWSAYQGVTAEAFFGQGTRLTVV.

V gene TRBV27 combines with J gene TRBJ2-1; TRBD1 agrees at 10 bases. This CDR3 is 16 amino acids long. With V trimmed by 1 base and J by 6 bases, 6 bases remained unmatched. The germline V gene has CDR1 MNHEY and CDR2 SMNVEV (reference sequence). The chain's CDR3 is CASSLFTGTGVNEQFF. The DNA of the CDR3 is TGTGCCAGCAGTTTATTCACCGGGACAGGGGTCAATGAGCAGTTCTTC.

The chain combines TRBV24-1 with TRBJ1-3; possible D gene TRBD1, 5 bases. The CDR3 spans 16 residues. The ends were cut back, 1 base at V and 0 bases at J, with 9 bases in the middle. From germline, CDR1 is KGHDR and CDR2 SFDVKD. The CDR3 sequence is CATSDLGGTSGNTIYF. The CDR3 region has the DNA TGTGCCACCAGTGATTTAGGAGGGACCTCTGGAAACACCATATATTTT.

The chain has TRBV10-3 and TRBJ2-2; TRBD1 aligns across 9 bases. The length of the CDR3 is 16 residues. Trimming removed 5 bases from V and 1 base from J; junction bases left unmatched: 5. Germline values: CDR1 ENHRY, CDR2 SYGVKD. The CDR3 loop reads CAISRQGEKNTGELFF. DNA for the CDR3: TGTGCCATCAGTCGACAGGGGGAGAAGAACACCGGGGAGCTGTTTTTT.

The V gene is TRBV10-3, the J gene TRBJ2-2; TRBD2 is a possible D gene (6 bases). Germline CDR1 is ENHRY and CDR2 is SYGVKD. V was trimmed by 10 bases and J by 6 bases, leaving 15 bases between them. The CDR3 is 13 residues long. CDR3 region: CATSGEGSGELFF. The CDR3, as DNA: TGTGCCACCTCGGGGGAAGGTTCCGGGGAGCTGTTTTTT.

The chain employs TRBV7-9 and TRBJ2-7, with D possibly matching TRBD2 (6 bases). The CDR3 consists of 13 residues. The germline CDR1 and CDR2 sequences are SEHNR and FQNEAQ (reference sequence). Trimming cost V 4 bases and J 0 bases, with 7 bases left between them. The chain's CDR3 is CASSSGASYEQYF. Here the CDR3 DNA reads TGTGCCAGCAGCTCGGGAGCCTCCTACGAGCAGTACTTC.

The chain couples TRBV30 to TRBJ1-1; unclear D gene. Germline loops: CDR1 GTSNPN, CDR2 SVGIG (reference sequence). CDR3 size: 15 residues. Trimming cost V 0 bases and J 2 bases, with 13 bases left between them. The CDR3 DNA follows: TGTGCCTGGAGTGTACTCCTCGGTCGTAACACTGAAGCTTTCTTT. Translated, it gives CAWSVLLGRNTEAFF.

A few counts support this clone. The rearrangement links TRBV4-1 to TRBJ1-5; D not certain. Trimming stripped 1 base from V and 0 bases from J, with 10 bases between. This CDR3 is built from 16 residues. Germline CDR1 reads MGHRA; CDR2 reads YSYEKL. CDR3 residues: CASSQVAEPSNQPQHF. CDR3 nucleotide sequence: TGCGCCAGCAGCCAAGTTGCAGAACCTAGCAATCAGCCCCAGCATTTT.

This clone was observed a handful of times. The CDR3 nucleotides are TGTGCCAGCTCACCCCGGACTAGCGGAACGTACCAAGAGACCCAGTACTTC. Protein: CASSPRTSGTYQETQYF. V usage is TRBV18 and J usage is TRBJ2-5; 10 bases are a match to TRBD2. J was trimmed by 0 bases and V by 3 bases; bases with no gene match: 7. The CDR3 runs to 17 residues. Germline V gene lookup returns CDR1 KGHSH and CDR2 LQKENI.

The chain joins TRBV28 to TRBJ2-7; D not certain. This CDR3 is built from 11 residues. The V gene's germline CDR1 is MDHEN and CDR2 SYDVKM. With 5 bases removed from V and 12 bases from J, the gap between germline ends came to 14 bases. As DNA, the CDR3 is TGTGCCAGCAGTCTACCGCCCCAGGCGTACTTC. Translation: CASSLPPQAYF.

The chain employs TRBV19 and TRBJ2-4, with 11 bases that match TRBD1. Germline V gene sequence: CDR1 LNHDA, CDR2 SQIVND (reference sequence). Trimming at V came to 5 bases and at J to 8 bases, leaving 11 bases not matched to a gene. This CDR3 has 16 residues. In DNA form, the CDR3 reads TGTGCCAGTAGTCCCCGGACAGGGGGCTCTCCGGACATTCAGTACTTC. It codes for CASSPRTGGSPDIQYF.

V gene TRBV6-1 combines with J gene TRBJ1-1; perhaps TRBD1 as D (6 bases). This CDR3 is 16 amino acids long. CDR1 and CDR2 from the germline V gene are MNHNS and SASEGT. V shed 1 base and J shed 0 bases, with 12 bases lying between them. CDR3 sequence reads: CASSEGPTGLNTEAFF. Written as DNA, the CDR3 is TGTGCCAGCAGTGAAGGTCCGACAGGTTTGAACACTGAAGCTTTCTTT.

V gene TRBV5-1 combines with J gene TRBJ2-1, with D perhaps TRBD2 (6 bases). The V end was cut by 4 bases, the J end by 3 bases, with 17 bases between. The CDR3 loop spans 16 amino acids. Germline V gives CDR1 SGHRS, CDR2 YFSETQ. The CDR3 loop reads CASSPGGGYGYNEQFF. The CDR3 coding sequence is TGCGCCAGCAGCCCGGGCGGAGGGTACGGCTACAATGAGCAGTTCTTC.

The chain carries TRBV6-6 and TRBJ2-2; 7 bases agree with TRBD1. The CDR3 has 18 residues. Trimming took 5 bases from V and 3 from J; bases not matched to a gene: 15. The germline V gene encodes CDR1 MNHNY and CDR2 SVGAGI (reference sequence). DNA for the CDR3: TGTGCCAGCAGTCCGAATTACCCGGGACAGTCATACACCGGGGAGCTGTTTTTT. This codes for CASSPNYPGQSYTGELFF.

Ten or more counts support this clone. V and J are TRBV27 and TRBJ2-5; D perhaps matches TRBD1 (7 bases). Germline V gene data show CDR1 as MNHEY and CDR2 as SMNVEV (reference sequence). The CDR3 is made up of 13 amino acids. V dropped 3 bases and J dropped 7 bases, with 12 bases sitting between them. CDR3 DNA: TGTGCCAGCAGTTTGGCGGGACAGTTGACCCAGTACTTC. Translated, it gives CASSLAGQLTQYF.

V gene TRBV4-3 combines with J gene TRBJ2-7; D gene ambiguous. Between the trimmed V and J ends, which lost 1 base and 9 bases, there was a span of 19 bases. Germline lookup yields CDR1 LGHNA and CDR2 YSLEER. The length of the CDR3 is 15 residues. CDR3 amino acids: CASSQAHDTLRGQYF. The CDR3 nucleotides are TGCGCCAGCAGCCAAGCCCATGATACTCTACGAGGGCAGTACTTC.

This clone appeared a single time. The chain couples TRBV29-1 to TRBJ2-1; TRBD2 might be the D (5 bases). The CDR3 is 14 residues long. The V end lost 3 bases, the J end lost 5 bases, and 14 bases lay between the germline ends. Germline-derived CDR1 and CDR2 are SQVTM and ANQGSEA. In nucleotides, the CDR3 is TGCAGCGTTGATGGTCGGGGTTTGGACAATGAGCAGTTCTTC. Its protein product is CSVDGRGLDNEQFF.